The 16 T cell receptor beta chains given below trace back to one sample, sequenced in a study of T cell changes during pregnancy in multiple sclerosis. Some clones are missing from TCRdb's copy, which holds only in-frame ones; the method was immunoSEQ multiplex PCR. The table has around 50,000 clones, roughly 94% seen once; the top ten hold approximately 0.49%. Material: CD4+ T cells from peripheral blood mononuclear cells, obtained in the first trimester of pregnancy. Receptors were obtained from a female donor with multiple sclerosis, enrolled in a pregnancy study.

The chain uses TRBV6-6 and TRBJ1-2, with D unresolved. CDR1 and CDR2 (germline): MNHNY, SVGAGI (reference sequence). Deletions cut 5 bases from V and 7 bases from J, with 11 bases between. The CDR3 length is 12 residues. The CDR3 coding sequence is TGTGCCAGCAGTAGAGCTGGGCCTGGCTACACCTTC. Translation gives CASSRAGPGYTF.

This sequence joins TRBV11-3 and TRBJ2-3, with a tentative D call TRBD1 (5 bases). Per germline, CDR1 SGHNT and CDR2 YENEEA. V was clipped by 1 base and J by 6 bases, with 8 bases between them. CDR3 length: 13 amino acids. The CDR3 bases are TGTGCCAGCAGCTTAGGGACACCGGATACGCAGTATTTT. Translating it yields CASSLGTPDTQYF.

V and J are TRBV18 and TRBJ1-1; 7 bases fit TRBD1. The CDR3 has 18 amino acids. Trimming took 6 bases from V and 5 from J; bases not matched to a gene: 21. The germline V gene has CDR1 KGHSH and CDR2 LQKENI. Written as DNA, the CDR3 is TGTGCCAGCTCTCACAGACAGGGTGAGATCATAGACGGTACTGAAGCTTTCTTT. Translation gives CASSHRQGEIIDGTEAFF.

The CDR3 reads CASSRQGSLNEQFF. DNA for the CDR3: TGTGCCAGCTCGCGACAGGGCTCTTTGAATGAGCAGTTCTTC. This chain joins TRBV18 and TRBJ2-1, with 7 bases aligning to TRBD1. The CDR3 extends over 14 amino acids. The trim removed 6 bases at V and 7 bases at J, leaving 9 bases unmatched. CDR1 KGHSH and CDR2 LQKENI come from the germline V gene.

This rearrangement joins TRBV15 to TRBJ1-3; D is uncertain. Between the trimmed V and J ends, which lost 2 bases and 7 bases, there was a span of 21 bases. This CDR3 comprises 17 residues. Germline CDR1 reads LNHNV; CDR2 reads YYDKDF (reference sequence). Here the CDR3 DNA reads TGTGCCACCAGCAGAAGTCAAGGTGGGCCTTGGTGGAACACCATATATTTT. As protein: CATSRSQGGPWWNTIYF.

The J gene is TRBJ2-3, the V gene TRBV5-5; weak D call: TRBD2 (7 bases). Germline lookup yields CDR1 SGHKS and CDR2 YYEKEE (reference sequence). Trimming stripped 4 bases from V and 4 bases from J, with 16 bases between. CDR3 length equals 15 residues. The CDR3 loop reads CASSPKGGGPDTQYF. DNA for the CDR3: TGTGCCAGCAGCCCTAAGGGGGGGGGCCCAGATACGCAGTATTTT.

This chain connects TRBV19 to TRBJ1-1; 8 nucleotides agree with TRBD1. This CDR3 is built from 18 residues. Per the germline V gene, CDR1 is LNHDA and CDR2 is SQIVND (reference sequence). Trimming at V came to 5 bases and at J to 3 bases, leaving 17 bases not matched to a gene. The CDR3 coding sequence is TGTGCCAGTAGTCCTGGACAGGGTGATTATCGGTGGTACACTGAAGCTTTCTTT. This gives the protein CASSPGQGDYRWYTEAFF.

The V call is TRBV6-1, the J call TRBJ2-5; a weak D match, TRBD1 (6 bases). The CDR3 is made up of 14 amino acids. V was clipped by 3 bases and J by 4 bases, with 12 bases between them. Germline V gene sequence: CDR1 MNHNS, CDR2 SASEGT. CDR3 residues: CASSEPGTPETQYF. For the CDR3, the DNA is TGTGCCAGCAGTGAGCCTGGGACACCAGAGACCCAGTACTTC.

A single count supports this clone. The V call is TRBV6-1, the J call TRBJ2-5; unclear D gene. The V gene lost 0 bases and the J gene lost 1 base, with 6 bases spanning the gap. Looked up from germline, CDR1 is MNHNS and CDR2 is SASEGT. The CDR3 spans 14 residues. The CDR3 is CASSEAQLQETQYF. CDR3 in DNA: TGTGCCAGCAGTGAAGCACAGCTCCAAGAGACCCAGTACTTC.

The CDR3 nucleotides are TGTGCCAGCAGACACACCGGTGGGGCTACTAATGAAAAACTGTTTTTT. Protein: CASRHTGGATNEKLFF. The chain uses TRBV27 and TRBJ1-4, with a possible D match to TRBD1 (5 bases). This CDR3 comprises 16 residues. Trimming shortened V by 6 bases and J by 2 bases, and 16 bases separated the two germline ends. The germline CDR1 and CDR2 sequences are MNHEY and SMNVEV (reference sequence).

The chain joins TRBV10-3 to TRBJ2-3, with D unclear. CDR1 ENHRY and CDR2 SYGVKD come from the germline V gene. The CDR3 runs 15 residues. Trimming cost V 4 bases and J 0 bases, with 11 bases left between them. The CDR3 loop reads CAISGPETSTDTQYF. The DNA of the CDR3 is TGTGCCATCAGTGGGCCAGAGACTAGCACAGATACGCAGTATTTT.

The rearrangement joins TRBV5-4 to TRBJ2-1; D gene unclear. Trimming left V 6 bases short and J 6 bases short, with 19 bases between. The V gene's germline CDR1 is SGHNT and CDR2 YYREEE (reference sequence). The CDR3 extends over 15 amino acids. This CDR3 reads CASTRGDAPGNEQFF. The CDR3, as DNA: TGTGCCAGCACCCGAGGAGACGCGCCGGGCAATGAGCAGTTCTTC.

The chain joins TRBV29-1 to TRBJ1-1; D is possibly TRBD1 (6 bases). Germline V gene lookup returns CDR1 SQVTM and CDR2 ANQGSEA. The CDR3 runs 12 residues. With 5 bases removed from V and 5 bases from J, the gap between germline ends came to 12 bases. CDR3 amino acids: CSVPSGDTEAFF. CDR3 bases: TGCAGCGTTCCCTCAGGGGATACTGAAGCTTTCTTT. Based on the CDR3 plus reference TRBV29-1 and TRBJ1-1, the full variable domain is SAVISQKPSRDICQRGTSLTIQCQVDSQVTMMFWYRQQPGQSLTLIATANQGSEATYESGFVIDKFPISRPNLTFSTLTVSNMSPEDSSIYLCSVPSGDTEAFFGQGTRLTVV.

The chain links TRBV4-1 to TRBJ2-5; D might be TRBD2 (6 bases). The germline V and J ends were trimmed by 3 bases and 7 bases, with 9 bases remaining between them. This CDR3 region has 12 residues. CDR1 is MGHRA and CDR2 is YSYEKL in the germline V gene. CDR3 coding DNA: TGCGCCAGCAGCCACCCGCGGGGGACCCAGTACTTC. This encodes CASSHPRGTQYF.

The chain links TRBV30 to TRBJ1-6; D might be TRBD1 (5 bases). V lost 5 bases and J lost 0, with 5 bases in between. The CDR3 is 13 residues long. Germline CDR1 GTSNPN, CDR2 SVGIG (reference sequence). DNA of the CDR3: TGTGCCTGGGACAGCTCCTATAATTCACCCCTCCACTTT. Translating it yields CAWDSSYNSPLHF. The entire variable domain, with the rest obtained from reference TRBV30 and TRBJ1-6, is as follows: SQTIHQWPATLVQPVGSPLSLECTVEGTSNPNLYWYRQAAGRGLQLLFYSVGIGQISSEVPQNLSASRPQDRQFILSSKKLLLSDSGFYLCAWDSSYNSPLHFGNGTRLTVT.

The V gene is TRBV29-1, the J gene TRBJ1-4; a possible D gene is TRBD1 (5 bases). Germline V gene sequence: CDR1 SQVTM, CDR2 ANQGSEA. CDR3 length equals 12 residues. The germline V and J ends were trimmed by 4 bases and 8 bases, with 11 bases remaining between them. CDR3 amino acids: CSVGGEGEKLFF. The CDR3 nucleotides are TGCAGCGTTGGGGGGGAAGGAGAAAAACTGTTTTTT. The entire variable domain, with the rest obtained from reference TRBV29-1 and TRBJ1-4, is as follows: SAVISQKPSRDICQRGTSLTIQCQVDSQVTMMFWYRQQPGQSLTLIATANQGSEATYESGFVIDKFPISRPNLTFSTLTVSNMSPEDSSIYLCSVGGEGEKLFFGSGTQLSVL.